This TCR beta chain emerged from a study of cytomegalovirus exposure and HLA in healthy donors. Study-wide points: A subsequent analysis found that TCR clusters from the first cohort also tended to co-occur in the approximately 130 validation repertoires, with around 94% of cluster scores above 0.

The protocol was immunoSEQ multiplex PCR, while the TCRdb copy is restricted to in-frame clones and leaves out a portion. The table includes about 220,000 clones, about 89% detected once. On this clone itself: The antigen is not known.

The CDR3 contains 17 residues. V dropped 2 bases and J dropped 5; count of bases not matched to a gene: 10. Germline V lookup: CDR1 SGHTA, CDR2 FQGNSA. This TCR derives from a young woman in good health and CMV-seronegative. This sequence joins TRBV7-2 and TRBJ2-1, with 9 positions matching TRBD1. The sample consisted of PBMCs. The CDR3 DNA sequence: TGTGCCAGCAGCTTAAGCGGCTTGGGGACAGGGCACAATGAGCAGTTCTTC. Translation gives CASSLSGLGTGHNEQFF.